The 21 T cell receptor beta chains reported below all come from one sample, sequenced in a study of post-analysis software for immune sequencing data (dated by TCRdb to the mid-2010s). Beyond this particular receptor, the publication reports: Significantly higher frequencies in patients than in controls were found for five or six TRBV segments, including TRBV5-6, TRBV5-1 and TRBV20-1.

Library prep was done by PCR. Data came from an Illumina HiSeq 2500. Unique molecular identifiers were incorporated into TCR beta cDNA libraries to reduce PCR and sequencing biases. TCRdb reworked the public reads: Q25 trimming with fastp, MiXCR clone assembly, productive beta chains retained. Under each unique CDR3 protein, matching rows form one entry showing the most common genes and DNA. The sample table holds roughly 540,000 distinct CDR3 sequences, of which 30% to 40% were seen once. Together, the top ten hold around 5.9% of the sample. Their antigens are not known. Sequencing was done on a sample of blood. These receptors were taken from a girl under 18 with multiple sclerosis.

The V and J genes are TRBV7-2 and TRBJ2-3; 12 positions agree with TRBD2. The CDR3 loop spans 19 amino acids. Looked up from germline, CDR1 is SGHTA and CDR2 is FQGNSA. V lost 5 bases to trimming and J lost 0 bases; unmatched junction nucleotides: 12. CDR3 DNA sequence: TGTGCCAGCAGCCCTACCACTAGCGGGGGGCAATCTAGCACAGATACGCAGTATTTT. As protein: CASSPTTSGGQSSTDTQYF.

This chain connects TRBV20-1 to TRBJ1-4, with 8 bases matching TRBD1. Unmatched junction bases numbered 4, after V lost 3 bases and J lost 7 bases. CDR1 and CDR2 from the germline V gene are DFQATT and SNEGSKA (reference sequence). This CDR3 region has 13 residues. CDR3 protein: CSARQGAREKLFF. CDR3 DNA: TGCAGTGCTAGGCAGGGGGCTCGTGAAAAACTGTTTTTT.

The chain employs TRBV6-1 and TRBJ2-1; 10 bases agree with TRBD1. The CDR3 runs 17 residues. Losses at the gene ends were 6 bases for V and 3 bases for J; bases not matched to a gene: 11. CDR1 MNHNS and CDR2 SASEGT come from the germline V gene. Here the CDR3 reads CASSLTGTGVLYNEQFF. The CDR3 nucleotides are TGTGCCAGCAGCCTAACCGGGACAGGGGTCCTCTACAATGAGCAGTTCTTC.

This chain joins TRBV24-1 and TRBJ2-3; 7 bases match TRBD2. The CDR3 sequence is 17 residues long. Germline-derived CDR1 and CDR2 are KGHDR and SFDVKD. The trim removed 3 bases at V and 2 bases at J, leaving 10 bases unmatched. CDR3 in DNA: TGTGCCACCAGTGATCCCGGGACTACCCACTCCACAGATACGCAGTATTTT. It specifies CATSDPGTTHSTDTQYF.

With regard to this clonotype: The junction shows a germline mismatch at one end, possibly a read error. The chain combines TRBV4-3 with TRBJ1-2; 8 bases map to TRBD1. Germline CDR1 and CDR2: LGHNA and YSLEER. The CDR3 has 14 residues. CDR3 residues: CASNQVPDRAGYTF. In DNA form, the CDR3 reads TGCGCCAGCAACCAAGTTCCGGACAGGGCAGGCTACACCTTC.

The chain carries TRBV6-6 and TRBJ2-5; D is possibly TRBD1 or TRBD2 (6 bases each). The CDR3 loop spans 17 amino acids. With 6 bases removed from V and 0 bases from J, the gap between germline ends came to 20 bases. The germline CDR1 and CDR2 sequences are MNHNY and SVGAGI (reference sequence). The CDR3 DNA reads TGTGCCAGCAGAACAGACCGGGGGCCTAATTACCAAGAGACCCAGTACTTC. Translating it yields CASRTDRGPNYQETQYF.

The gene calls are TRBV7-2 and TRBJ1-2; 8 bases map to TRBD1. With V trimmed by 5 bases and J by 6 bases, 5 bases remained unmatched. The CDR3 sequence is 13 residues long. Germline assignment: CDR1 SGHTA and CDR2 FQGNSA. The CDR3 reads CASSQTGVDGYTF. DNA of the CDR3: TGTGCCAGCAGCCAGACAGGGGTGGATGGCTACACCTTC.

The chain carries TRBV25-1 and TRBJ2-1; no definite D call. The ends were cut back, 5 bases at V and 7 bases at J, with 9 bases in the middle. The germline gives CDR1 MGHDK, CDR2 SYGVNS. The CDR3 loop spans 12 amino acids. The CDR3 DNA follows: TGTGCCAGCAGTACAGACTGTAATGAGCAGTTCTTC. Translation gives CASSTDCNEQFF. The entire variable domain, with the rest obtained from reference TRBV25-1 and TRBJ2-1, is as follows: EADIYQTPRYLVIGTGKKITLECSQTMGHDKMYWYQQDPGMELHLIHYSYGVNSTEKGDLSSESTVSRIRTEHFPLTLESARPSHTSQYLCASSTDCNEQFFGPGTRLTVL.

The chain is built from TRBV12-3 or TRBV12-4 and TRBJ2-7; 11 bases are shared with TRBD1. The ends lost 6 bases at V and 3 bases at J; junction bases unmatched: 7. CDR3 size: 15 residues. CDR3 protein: CASSRPGTGGYEQYF. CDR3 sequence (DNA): TGTGCCAGCAGCCGTCCCGGGACAGGGGGCTACGAGCAGTACTTC.

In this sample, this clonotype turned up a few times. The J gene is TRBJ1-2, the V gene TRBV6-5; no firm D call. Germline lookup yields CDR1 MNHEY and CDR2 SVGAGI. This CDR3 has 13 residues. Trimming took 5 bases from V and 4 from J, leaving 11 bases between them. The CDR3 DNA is TGTGCCAGCAGTCCGACAAGCACCTATGGCTACACCTTC. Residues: CASSPTSTYGYTF.

CDR3 DNA: TGTGCCAGCAGCCAGGGCAGCGGGATCGAGCAGTTCTTC. Protein product: CASSQGSGIEQFF. The rearrangement links TRBV5-6 to TRBJ2-1; TRBD2 agrees at 7 bases. The CDR3 length is 13 residues. The germline CDR1 and CDR2 sequences are SGHDT and YYEEEE. With V trimmed by 4 bases and J by 10 bases, 8 bases remained unmatched.

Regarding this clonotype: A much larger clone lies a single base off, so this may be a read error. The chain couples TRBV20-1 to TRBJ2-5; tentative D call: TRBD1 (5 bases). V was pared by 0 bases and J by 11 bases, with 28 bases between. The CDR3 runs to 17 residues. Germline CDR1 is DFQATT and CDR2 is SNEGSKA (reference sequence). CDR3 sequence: CSARDYQGFFPTNEQYF. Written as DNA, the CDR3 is TGCAGTGCTAGAGATTATCAGGGCTTCTTCCCCACGAATGAGCAGTACTTC.

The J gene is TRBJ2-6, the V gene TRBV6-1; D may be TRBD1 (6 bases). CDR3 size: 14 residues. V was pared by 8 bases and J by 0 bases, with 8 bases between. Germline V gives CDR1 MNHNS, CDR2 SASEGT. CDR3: CASGQLSGANVLTF. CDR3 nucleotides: TGTGCCAGCGGACAGCTCTCTGGGGCCAACGTCCTGACTTTC.

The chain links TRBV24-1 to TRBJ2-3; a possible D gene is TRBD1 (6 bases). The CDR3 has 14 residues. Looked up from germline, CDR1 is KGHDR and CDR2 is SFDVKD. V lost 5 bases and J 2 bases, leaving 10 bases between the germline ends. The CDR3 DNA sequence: TGTGCCACCAGTGGGGGACAACCCACAGATACGCAGTATTTT. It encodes CATSGGQPTDTQYF.

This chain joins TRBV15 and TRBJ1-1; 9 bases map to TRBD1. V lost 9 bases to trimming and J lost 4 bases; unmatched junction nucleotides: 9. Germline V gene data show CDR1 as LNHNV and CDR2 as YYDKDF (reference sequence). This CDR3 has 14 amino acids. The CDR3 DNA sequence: TGTGCCACGCATACCGGGACAGGGTTCACTGAAGCTTTCTTT. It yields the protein CATHTGTGFTEAFF.

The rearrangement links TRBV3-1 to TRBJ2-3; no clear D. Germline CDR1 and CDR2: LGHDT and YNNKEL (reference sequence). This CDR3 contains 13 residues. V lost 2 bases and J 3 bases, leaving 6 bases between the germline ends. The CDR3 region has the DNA TGTGCCAGCAGCCAAATGACAACAGATACGCAGTATTTT. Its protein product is CASSQMTTDTQYF.

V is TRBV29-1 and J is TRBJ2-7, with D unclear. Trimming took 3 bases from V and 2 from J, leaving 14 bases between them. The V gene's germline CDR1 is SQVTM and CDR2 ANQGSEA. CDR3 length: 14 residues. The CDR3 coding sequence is TGCAGCGTTGATAAGGGTGATGGAACCTACGAGCAGTACTTC. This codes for CSVDKGDGTYEQYF.

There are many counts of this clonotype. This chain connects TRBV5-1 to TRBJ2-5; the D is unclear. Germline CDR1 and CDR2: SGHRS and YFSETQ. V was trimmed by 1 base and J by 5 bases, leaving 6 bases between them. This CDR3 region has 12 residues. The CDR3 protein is CASSLRSETQYF. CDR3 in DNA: TGCGCCAGCAGCTTGAGGTCGGAGACCCAGTACTTC.

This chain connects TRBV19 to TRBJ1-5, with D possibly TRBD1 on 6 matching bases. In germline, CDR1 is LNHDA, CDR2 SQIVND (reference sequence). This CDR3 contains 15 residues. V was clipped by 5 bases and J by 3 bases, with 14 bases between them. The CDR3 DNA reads TGTGCCAGTAGTCCCCTCGGGGGCCTCAATCAGCCCCAGCATTTT. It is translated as CASSPLGGLNQPQHF. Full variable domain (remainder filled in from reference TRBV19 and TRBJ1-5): DGGITQSPKYLFRKEGQNVTLSCEQNLNHDAMYWYRQDPGQGLRLIYYSQIVNDFQKGDIAEGYSVSREKKESFPLTVTSAQKNPTAFYLCASSPLGGLNQPQHFGDGTRLSIL.

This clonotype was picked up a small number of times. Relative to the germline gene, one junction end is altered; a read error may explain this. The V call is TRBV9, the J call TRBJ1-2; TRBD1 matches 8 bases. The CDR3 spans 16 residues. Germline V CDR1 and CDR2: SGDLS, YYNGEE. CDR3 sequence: CTSSPMDRDWRYGYTF. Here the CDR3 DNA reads TGTACCAGCAGCCCGATGGACAGGGATTGGCGTTATGGCTACACCTTC.

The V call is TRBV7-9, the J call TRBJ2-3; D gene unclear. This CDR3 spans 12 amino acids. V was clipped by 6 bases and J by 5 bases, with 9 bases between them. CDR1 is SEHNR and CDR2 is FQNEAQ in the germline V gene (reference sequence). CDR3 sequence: CASSWSGDTQYF. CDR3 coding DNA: TGTGCCAGCAGTTGGTCGGGAGATACGCAGTATTTT. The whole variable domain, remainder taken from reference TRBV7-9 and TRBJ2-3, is DTGVSQNPRHKITKRGQNVTFRCDPISEHNRLYWYRQTLGQGPEFLTYFQNEAQLEKSRLLSDRFSAERPKGSFSTLEIQRTEQGDSAMYLCASSWSGDTQYFGPGTRLTVL.